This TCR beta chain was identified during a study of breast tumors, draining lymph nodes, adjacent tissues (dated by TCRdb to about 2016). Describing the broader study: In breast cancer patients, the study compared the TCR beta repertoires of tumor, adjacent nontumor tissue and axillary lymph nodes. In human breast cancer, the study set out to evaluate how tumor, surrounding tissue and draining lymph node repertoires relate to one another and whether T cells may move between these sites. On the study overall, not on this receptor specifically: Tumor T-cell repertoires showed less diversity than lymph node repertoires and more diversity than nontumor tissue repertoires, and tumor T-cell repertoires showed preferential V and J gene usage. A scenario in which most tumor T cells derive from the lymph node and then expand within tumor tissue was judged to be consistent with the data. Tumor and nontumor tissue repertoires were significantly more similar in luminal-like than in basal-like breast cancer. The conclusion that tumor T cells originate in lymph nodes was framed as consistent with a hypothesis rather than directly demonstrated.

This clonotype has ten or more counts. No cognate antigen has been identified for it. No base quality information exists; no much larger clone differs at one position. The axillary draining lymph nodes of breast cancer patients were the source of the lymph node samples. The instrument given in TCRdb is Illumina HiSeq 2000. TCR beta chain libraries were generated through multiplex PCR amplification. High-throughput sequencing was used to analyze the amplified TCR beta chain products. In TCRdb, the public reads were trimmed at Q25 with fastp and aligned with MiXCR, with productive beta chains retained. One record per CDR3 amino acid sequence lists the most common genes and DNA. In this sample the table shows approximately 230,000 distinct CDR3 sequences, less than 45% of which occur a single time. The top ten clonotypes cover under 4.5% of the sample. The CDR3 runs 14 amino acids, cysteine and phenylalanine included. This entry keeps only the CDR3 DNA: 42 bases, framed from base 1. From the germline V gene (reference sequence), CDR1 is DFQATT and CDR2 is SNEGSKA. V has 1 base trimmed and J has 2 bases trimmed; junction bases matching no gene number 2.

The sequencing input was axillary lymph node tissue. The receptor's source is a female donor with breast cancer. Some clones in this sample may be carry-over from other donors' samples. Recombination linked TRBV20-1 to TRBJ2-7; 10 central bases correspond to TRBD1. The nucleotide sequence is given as TGCAGTGCTAGAGCCGGGACAGGGGCCTACGAGCAGTACTTC. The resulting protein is CSARAGTGAYEQYF.